What follows are 6 T cell receptor beta chains derived from one specimen sequenced in a study of CD8+CD57+ T cells in acquired aplastic anemia. Before being chosen for sequencing, patients had shown CD8+CD57+ cell expansion by flow cytometry. Genomic DNA constituted the template upon which TCR beta VDJ and CDR3 profiling was performed. TCRdb passed the reads through MiXCR, listing each CDR3 protein once. There are 160,000 or so distinct CDR3 sequences in the sample; 48% occur only once, and about 30% lies in the top ten. The sample was sorted CD4+, CD8+, or CD8+CD57+ T cells (not recorded which) from PBMCs. The receptors stem from a human donor with aplastic anemia.

This clonotype was picked up many times. The chain employs TRBV19 and TRBJ1-5; 12 bases map to TRBD1. The V gene's germline CDR1 is LNHDA and CDR2 SQIVND (reference sequence). Germline trimming cut 4 bases from V and 4 bases from J; bases unmatched to any gene: 2. The CDR3 spans 15 residues. The CDR3 nucleotides are TGTGCCAGTAGTACGGGACAGGGGGCGAATCAGCCCCAGCATTTT. This sequence encodes CASSTGQGANQPQHF. Full variable domain (missing parts from reference TRBV19 and TRBJ1-5): DGGITQSPKYLFRKEGQNVTLSCEQNLNHDAMYWYRQDPGQGLRLIYYSQIVNDFQKGDIAEGYSVSREKKESFPLTVTSAQKNPTAFYLCASSTGQGANQPQHFGDGTRLSIL.

A remark on this clonotype: At one end, the junction sequence differs from germline, possibly due to a read error. The gene calls are TRBV5-4 and TRBJ1-2, with TRBD1 matching 7 bases. CDR1 is SGHNT, CDR2 YYREEE, per germline (reference sequence). This CDR3 comprises 14 residues. The CDR3 DNA follows: TGCGCCAGCAGCCAGGCAAGGACAGGATATGGCTACACCTTC. Its protein product is CASSQARTGYGYTF.

With respect to this clonotype: The junction shows a germline mismatch at one end, possibly a read error. The chain is built from TRBV6-5 and TRBJ1-3; maybe TRBD1 (5 bases). The CDR3 covers 16 residues. Germline CDR1 MNHEY, CDR2 SVGAGI. The CDR3, as DNA: TGTGTCAGCAGTTACTCCGGGGCCACCTCTGGAAACACCATATATTTT. It yields the protein CVSSYSGATSGNTIYF.

This chain links TRBV24-1 with TRBJ1-4; D gene ambiguous. This CDR3 is built from 14 residues. Trimming took off 8 bases at V and 7 bases at J, with 16 bases between the two ends. Per germline, CDR1 KGHDR and CDR2 SFDVKD. CDR3 region: CATIGPKCSEKLFF. As DNA, the CDR3 is TGTGCCACCATCGGACCCAAATGTAGTGAAAAACTGTTTTTT.

This clonotype showed up many times. J is TRBJ2-3 and V is TRBV11-2; a possible D gene is TRBD2 (5 bases). CDR1 SGHAT and CDR2 FQNNGV come from the germline V gene. Between the trimmed V and J ends, which lost 6 bases and 4 bases, there was a span of 20 bases. The CDR3 covers 16 residues. The CDR3: CASRKLERRWADTQYF. The CDR3, as DNA: TGTGCCAGCAGGAAATTGGAGCGGAGGTGGGCAGATACGCAGTATTTT.

The chain uses TRBV20-1 and TRBJ1-5, with D unresolved. Trimming shortened V by 0 bases and J by 0 bases, and 9 bases separated the two germline ends. The CDR3 runs to 15 residues. The germline CDR1 and CDR2 sequences are DFQATT and SNEGSKA (reference sequence). CDR3 in amino acids: CSAREQPYSNQPQHF. CDR3 in DNA: TGCAGTGCTAGAGAACAGCCCTATAGCAATCAGCCCCAGCATTTT.